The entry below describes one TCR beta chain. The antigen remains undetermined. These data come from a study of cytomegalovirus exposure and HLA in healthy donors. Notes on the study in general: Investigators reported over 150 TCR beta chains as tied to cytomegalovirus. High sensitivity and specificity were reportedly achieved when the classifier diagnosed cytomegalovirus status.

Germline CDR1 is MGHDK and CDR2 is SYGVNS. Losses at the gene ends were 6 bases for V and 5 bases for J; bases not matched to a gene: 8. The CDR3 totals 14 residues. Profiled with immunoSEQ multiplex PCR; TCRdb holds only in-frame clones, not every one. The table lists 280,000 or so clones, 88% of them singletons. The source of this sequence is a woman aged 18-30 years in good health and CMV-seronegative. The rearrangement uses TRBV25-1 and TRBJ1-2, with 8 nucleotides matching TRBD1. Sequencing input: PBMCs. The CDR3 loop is CASSYSDRAYGYTF. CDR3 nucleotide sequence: TGTGCCAGCAGCTACTCGGACAGGGCGTATGGCTACACCTTC.